This T cell receptor (beta chain) was captured in a study of identical twins' blood T cells. The donors were healthy female monozygous twins, three pairs in total. Libraries were made from RNA as TCR cDNA, using a modified protocol. Each TCR cDNA library carried sample-specific barcodes on both ends. TCRdb itself ran the 5' RACE reads through MiXCR, one entry per CDR3 protein. The sample gives hundreds of thousands of distinct CDR3 sequences, about 28% of which show up once; 6.1% is in the top ten. Study results and limitations: Even for out-of-frame TCRbeta, twins reportedly shared V gene usage much more than unrelated donors.

V dropped 4 bases and J dropped 7 bases, with 19 bases sitting between them. The CDR3 runs to 15 residues. From germline, CDR1 is SQVTM and CDR2 ANQGSEA. This clonotype has just a few counts. The antigen is not known. The TCR sequence derives from a woman aged 18-49 years in good health. The rearrangement links TRBV29-1 to TRBJ2-2, with a weak D call TRBD1 (6 bases). The sample was PBMCs. As DNA, the CDR3 is TGCAGCGTTGGGACCGAACTCAGGGGTGGCGGGGAGCTGTTTTTT. Its protein product is CSVGTELRGGGELFF.